Below, one T cell receptor (beta chain) is given with its context. Its target is unknown. The data stem from a study of Ad26.COV2.S vaccination and SARS-CoV-2 variants. The CDR3 is 14 amino acids. The germline V and J ends were trimmed by 0 bases and 1 base, with 5 bases remaining between them. In germline, CDR1 is SGHDT, CDR2 YYEEEE. Study-wide findings and caveats: It is possible that the TCR breadth and depth analyses underestimated the total T cell responses.

Sequencing was performed with immunoSEQ multiplex PCR; in TCRdb, only in-frame clones are kept and a portion is missing. The sample contains over 250,000 clones, around 87% of which appear only once. Stated treatment: about 20 received Ad26.COV2.S at low or high dose, single or two shots; about 5 received placebo; per-sample allocation not given. Following the first vaccine or placebo injection, samples were taken on day 63. J is TRBJ1-3 and V is TRBV5-6; D ambiguous. Sequences were derived from peripheral blood, sampled in a trial of Ad26.COV2.S vaccine versus placebo. This TCR was recovered from a person aged 18-65 years who received the Ad26.COV2.S COVID-19 vaccine or a placebo. CDR3 residues: CASSLGGSGNTIYF. The CDR3 nucleotides read TGTGCCAGCAGCTTGGGTGGATCTGGAAACACCATATATTTT.